This T cell receptor (beta chain) was obtained from a study of T cell repertoires in aging, cancer and after chemotherapy. Study-level information: Donors were grouped into six age bands spanning 30 or younger through 70 or older. Paired samples before and after chemotherapy came from chronic lymphocytic leukemia patients on fludarabine- or bendamustine-based regimens. Findings and caveats of the study: These repertoire data do not allow conclusions about immunological memory after chemotherapy. Untreated cancer patients had significantly lower blood TCR diversity than age-matched healthy donors.

Multiplex touch-down PCR with TRB-A/B primers amplified rearranged V-D-J TRB sequences. TCRdb fed the multiplex PCR reads into MiXCR, producing one record per CDR3 protein. The data show several thousand distinct CDR3 sequences, more than 30% seen once. V lost 6 bases and J 0 bases, leaving 11 bases between the germline ends. Germline V gene data show CDR1 as SGHVS and CDR2 as FNYEAQ. CDR3 size: 15 residues. Peripheral blood genomic DNA, not sorted cells or RNA, was the template. Turning to this clonotype: Its antigen is not identified.

Sequencing was performed on blood. The origin of this receptor is a human donor with a blood cancer. The chain uses TRBV7-6 and TRBJ1-4; D is unresolved. The CDR3 DNA sequence: TGTGCCAGCAGTCCTGGGATTTCAACTAATGAAAAACTGTTTTTT. Protein sequence: CASSPGISTNEKLFF.